This T cell receptor (beta chain) was observed in a study of blood T cells in healthy people across ages. Findings and caveats of the study: Naive T cell percentage showed a strong correlation with TCR beta diversity.

The authors ran a second PCR of about 6 to 11 cycles using a sample-barcoded 5' primer and a J-beta primer mix. A template-switch adaptor with 12 random nucleotides tagged each cDNA molecule. TCRdb ran MiXCR on the 5' RACE reads and lists one entry per CDR3 protein. The table lists about 1.8 million distinct CDR3 sequences, 49% of them singletons. This clonotype appeared a few times. As yet, its antigen is unknown. The draw of peripheral blood yielded ten milliliters from each donor. Each sample yielded at least 6 million isolated PBMCs. The CDR3 is made up of 16 amino acids. J gave up 1 base and V 0 bases, and 7 bases lay outside the gene matches. CDR1 SGHRS and CDR2 YFSETQ come from the germline V gene.

This sequence was found in a woman between 35 and 50 years old in good health. The sequenced material came from blood. This chain joins TRBV5-1 and TRBJ2-7, with TRBD1 identical over 7 bases. DNA of the CDR3: TGCGCCAGCAGCTTGGGCGGACAGGTTCTTTCCTACGAGCAGTACTTC. This gives the protein CASSLGGQVLSYEQYF.